These 19 T cell receptor beta chains were sequenced from one sample in a study of blood T cell repertoires in COVID-19. Here immunoSEQ multiplex PCR was the method, and the copy in TCRdb shows in-frame clones only, minus some. This sample has some 240,000 clones, with approximately 86% found just once. Sequencing input: PBMCs or T cells enriched from blood (not recorded which). The origin of the receptors is a woman aged 40 to 55 with acute COVID-19.

The chain uses TRBV7-9 and TRBJ2-5; TRBD2 matches at 8 bases. The junction had 5 bases not matched to a gene; V was cut back by 0 bases and J by 5 bases. This CDR3 spans 15 amino acids. Germline CDR1 is SEHNR and CDR2 is FQNEAQ (reference sequence). In nucleotides, the CDR3 is TGTGCCAGCAGCTTAGCTAGCGGGAATGCTGAGACCCAGTACTTC. This gives the protein CASSLASGNAETQYF.

The J gene is TRBJ2-5, the V gene TRBV3-1 (or the pseudogene TRBV3-2), with D maybe TRBD2 (6 bases). V was pared by 0 bases and J by 3 bases, with 8 bases between. The length of the CDR3 is 14 residues. Germline CDR1 reads LGHDT; CDR2 reads YNNKEL (reference sequence). CDR3 protein: CASSQDSSEETQYF. Here the CDR3 DNA reads TGTGCCAGCAGCCAAGATTCTAGCGAAGAGACCCAGTACTTC.

This sequence joins TRBV6-1 and TRBJ2-5, with D possibly matching TRBD1 (6 bases). CDR1 is MNHNS and CDR2 is SASEGT in the germline V gene. The V gene lost 1 base and the J gene lost 5 bases, with 17 bases spanning the gap. The CDR3 length is 16 residues. The DNA of the CDR3 is TGTGCCAGCAGTGAAGAGATACAGGGAGTGAGGGAGACCCAGTACTTC. Protein: CASSEEIQGVRETQYF.

The chain has TRBV4-1 and TRBJ2-7; 9 bases map to TRBD1. Losses at the gene ends were 0 bases for V and 6 bases for J; bases not matched to a gene: 18. CDR3 size: 19 residues. Germline CDR1 is MGHRA and CDR2 is YSYEKL. The CDR3, as DNA: TGCGCCAGCAGCCAAGAGACGGGCCGGACAGGGGTTTCTCTGGGCGAGCAGTACTTC. Translating gives CASSQETGRTGVSLGEQYF.

V usage is TRBV5-1 and J usage is TRBJ2-1; 12 nucleotides agree with TRBD2. Germline CDR1 and CDR2: SGHRS and YFSETQ. The CDR3 is 15 amino acids. The ends lost 4 bases at V and 9 bases at J; junction bases unmatched: 8. This chain's CDR3 is CASSNKTSGSGEQFF. CDR3 bases: TGCGCCAGCAGCAACAAGACTAGCGGGAGCGGTGAGCAGTTCTTC.

J is TRBJ1-1 and V is TRBV7-9, with 9 bases that match TRBD1. Germline-derived CDR1 and CDR2 are SEHNR and FQNEAQ (reference sequence). There are 16 residues in the CDR3. J lost 1 base, V lost 1 base, and 4 bases had no gene match. CDR3 nucleotides: TGTGCCAGCAGCTTAGGGACAGGGGTTCGGAACACTGAAGCTTTCTTT. Residues: CASSLGTGVRNTEAFF.

V and J are TRBV5-1 and TRBJ1-2; 7 positions match TRBD1. V trimming: 5 bases; J trimming: 7 bases; junction bases outside the gene matches: 14. The CDR3 runs 15 residues. Germline V gene sequence: CDR1 SGHRS, CDR2 YFSETQ. CDR3: CASRSGTENLSGYTF. CDR3 sequence (DNA): TGCGCCAGCAGATCCGGGACAGAGAATCTGAGTGGCTACACCTTC.

The CDR3 loop is CASSARQGRDGNTIYF. CDR3 DNA: TGTGCCAGCAGCGCTCGACAGGGTCGGGATGGAAACACCATATATTTT. V and J are TRBV9 and TRBJ1-3; 7 positions agree with TRBD1. The germline CDR1 and CDR2 sequences are SGDLS and YYNGEE. The CDR3 is 16 amino acids. The V segment lost 3 bases and the J segment 3 bases; nucleotides outside the gene matches: 9.

The gene calls are TRBV7-2 and TRBJ2-7, with TRBD2 matching 8 bases. Germline V lookup: CDR1 SGHTA, CDR2 FQGNSA. This CDR3 contains 12 residues. V was clipped by 3 bases and J by 6 bases; unmatched bases: 1. CDR3 sequence (DNA): TGTGCCAGCAGCTTGGGACTAGTCGAGCAGTACTTC. Its protein product is CASSLGLVEQYF.

The chain is built from TRBV29-1 and TRBJ2-2; TRBD1 aligns across 8 bases. CDR3 length: 17 residues. From germline, CDR1 is SQVTM and CDR2 ANQGSEA. J lost 3 bases, V lost 4 bases, and 13 bases had no gene match. The CDR3, as DNA: TGCAGCGTTGGAGGACAGGGTCTTCATGTCGACACCGGGGAGCTGTTTTTT. This gives the protein CSVGGQGLHVDTGELFF.

The rearrangement uses TRBV12-3 or TRBV12-4 and TRBJ2-5, with TRBD1 identical over 8 bases. The CDR3 consists of 13 residues. The ends lost 4 bases at V and 2 bases at J; junction bases unmatched: 0. The DNA for the CDR3 is TGTGCCAGCAGTTACAGGGGGCAAGAGACCCAGTACTTC. It encodes CASSYRGQETQYF.

The chain uses TRBV5-8 and TRBJ1-6; D is ambiguous. The germline gives CDR1 SGHTS, CDR2 YDEGEE. This CDR3 is built from 15 residues. V gave up 4 bases and J gave up 0 bases, with 8 bases separating them. The CDR3 nucleotides are TGTGCCAGCAGCAAGAAGAGCTCCTATAATTCACCCCTCCACTTT. Protein: CASSKKSSYNSPLHF.

This chain connects TRBV5-1 to TRBJ2-7; maybe TRBD2 (7 bases). CDR1 SGHRS and CDR2 YFSETQ come from the germline V gene. This CDR3 spans 13 amino acids. Trimming removed 0 bases at V and 11 bases at J, with 15 bases between. The CDR3 loop is CASSLGGGRGEYF. The CDR3 DNA reads TGCGCCAGCAGCTTGGGGGGGGGCCGTGGGGAGTACTTC.

A few counts support this clone. CDR3 residues: CASSFSGSYNEQFF. CDR3 DNA sequence: TGTGCCAGCAGTTTTAGCGGATCCTACAATGAGCAGTTCTTC. The V call is TRBV25-1, the J call TRBJ2-1, with D tentatively TRBD2 (6 bases). The CDR3 extends over 14 amino acids. The germline gives CDR1 MGHDK, CDR2 SYGVNS. V was clipped by 5 bases and J by 1 base, with 9 bases between them.

The rearrangement uses TRBV11-3 and TRBJ2-1; maybe TRBD2 (6 bases). This CDR3 has 12 residues. CDR1 and CDR2 (germline): SGHNT, YENEEA. The V and J ends lost 5 bases and 4 bases respectively, with 6 bases between them. DNA for the CDR3: TGTGCCAGCAGCGGGAGGTACAATGAGCAGTTCTTC. Translating gives CASSGRYNEQFF.

The gene calls are TRBV19 and TRBJ2-7; 9 positions agree with TRBD1. The CDR3 runs to 14 residues. Looked up from germline, CDR1 is LNHDA and CDR2 is SQIVND (reference sequence). The V segment lost 5 bases and the J segment 4 bases; nucleotides outside the gene matches: 6. CDR3 protein: CASSGRTGAYEQYF. The CDR3 region has the DNA TGTGCCAGTAGTGGACGGACAGGGGCTTACGAGCAGTACTTC.

The J gene is TRBJ2-1, the V gene TRBV11-3, with D maybe TRBD1 (6 bases). Trimming removed 2 bases at V and 3 bases at J, with 11 bases between. This CDR3 comprises 15 residues. Germline V gene lookup returns CDR1 SGHNT and CDR2 YENEEA. The CDR3 reads CASSLRTGLYNEQFF. In nucleotides, the CDR3 is TGTGCCAGCAGCTTACGAACAGGGCTCTACAATGAGCAGTTCTTC.

CDR3 loop: CSVRGQGVNQPQHF. As DNA, the CDR3 is TGCAGCGTCAGGGGACAGGGGGTGAATCAGCCCCAGCATTTT. The genes are TRBV29-1 and TRBJ1-5, with 11 bases fitting TRBD1. Germline assignment: CDR1 SQVTM and CDR2 ANQGSEA. The CDR3 length is 14 residues. Trimming at V came to 6 bases and at J to 4 bases, leaving 5 bases not matched to a gene.

The chain recombines TRBV5-5 with TRBJ2-1, with D possibly being TRBD1 (6 bases). With 0 bases removed from V and 2 bases from J, the gap between germline ends came to 12 bases. The CDR3 has 16 residues. The germline V gene encodes CDR1 SGHKS and CDR2 YYEKEE (reference sequence). The CDR3 is CASSLEAGVTYNEQFF. The CDR3, as DNA: TGTGCCAGCAGCTTGGAGGCAGGGGTAACCTACAATGAGCAGTTCTTC.